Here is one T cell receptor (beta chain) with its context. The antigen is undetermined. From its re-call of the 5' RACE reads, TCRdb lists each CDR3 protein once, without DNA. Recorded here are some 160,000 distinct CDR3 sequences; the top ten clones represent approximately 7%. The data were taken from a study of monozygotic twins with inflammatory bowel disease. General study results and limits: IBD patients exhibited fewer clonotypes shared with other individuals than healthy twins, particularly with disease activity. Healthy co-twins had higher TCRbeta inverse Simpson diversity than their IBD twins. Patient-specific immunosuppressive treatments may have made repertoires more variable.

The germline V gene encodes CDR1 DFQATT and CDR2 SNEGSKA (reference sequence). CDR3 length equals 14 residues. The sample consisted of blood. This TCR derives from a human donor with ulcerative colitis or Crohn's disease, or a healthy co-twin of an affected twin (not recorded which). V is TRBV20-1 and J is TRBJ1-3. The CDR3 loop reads CSARASSSGNTIYF.